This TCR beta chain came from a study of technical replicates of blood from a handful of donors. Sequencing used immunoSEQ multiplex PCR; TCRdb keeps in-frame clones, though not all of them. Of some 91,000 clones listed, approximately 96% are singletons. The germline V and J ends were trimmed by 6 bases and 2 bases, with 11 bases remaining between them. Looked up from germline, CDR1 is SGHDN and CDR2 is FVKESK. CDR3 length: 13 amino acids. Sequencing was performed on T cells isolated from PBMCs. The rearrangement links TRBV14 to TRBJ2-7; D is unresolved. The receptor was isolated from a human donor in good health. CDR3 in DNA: TGTGCCAGCAGACTCTCGGTTACCTACGAGCAGTACTTC. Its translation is CASRLSVTYEQYF.